Following are 22 T cell receptor beta chains from one sample sequenced in a study of CD8+CD57+ T cells in acquired aplastic anemia. CDR3 and TCR beta VDJ profiling relied on a genomic DNA template. TCRdb reanalysed the reads using MiXCR and keeps one entry per CDR3 protein. This table has over 150,000 distinct CDR3 sequences, roughly 60% appearing once. Previously, flow cytometry had revealed CD8+CD57+ cell expansion in the patients chosen for sequencing. Sequencing was carried out using sorted CD4+, CD8+, or CD8+CD57+ T cells (not recorded which) from PBMCs. The receptor source for this set is a human donor with aplastic anemia.

V gene TRBV29-1 combines with J gene TRBJ1-1; D is unresolved. The CDR3 is 10 amino acids. V was pared by 4 bases and J by 4 bases, with 4 bases between. Germline loops: CDR1 SQVTM, CDR2 ANQGSEA. The CDR3 region has the DNA TGCAGCGTTGTTCTCACTGAAGCTTTCTTT. It encodes CSVVLTEAFF.

Concerning this clonotype itself: A read error may produce the germline difference seen at one junction end. This chain links TRBV15 with TRBJ2-1, with D perhaps TRBD2 (6 bases). Germline V gene lookup returns CDR1 LNHNV and CDR2 YYDKDF (reference sequence). CDR3 size: 15 residues. Here the CDR3 reads CATSRVGGRWNEQFF. DNA for the CDR3: TGCGCCACCAGCAGAGTGGGGGGAAGATGGAATGAGCAGTTCTTC. Based on the CDR3 plus reference TRBV15 and TRBJ2-1, the full variable domain is DAMVIQNPRYQVTQFGKPVTLSCSQTLNHNVMYWYQQKSSQAPKLLFHYYDKDFNNEADTPDNFQSRRPNTSFCFLDIRSPGLGDTAMYLCATSRVGGRWNEQFFGPGTRLTVL.

This clonotype appeared many times. The chain recombines TRBV7-9 with TRBJ2-3, with D maybe TRBD1 (6 bases). This CDR3 region has 15 residues. V was shortened by 5 bases and J by 0 bases, with 12 bases between the two germline ends. Germline V gene lookup returns CDR1 SEHNR and CDR2 FQNEAQ (reference sequence). CDR3 DNA: TGTGCCAGCAGCCCAGGGGAGTCTAGCACAGATACGCAGTATTTT. Its translation is CASSPGESSTDTQYF.

This clonotype showed up many times. The chain has TRBV6-1 and TRBJ1-1; perhaps TRBD1 as D (5 bases). This CDR3 has 11 residues. Germline V lookup: CDR1 MNHNS, CDR2 SASEGT. The V end lost 7 bases, the J end lost 4 bases, and 7 bases lay between the germline ends. The CDR3 DNA follows: TGTGCCAGCACTCAGGGCACTGAAGCTTTCTTT. Amino acids: CASTQGTEAFF.

A note on this clonotype: One junction end disagrees with the germline gene, perhaps due to a read error. The chain recombines TRBV27 with TRBJ2-1, with a possible D match to TRBD2 (6 bases). There are 15 residues in the CDR3. Germline V gives CDR1 MNHEY, CDR2 SMNVEV (reference sequence). CDR3 in amino acids: CASSFGTRSYNEQFF. The CDR3, as DNA: TGTGCCAGCAGTTTCGGGACTCGCTCCTATAATGAGCAGTTCTTC.

Concerning this clonotype itself: The junction departs from the called germline gene at one end, perhaps through a read error. This rearrangement joins TRBV10-2 to TRBJ1-6, with TRBD1 identical over 7 bases. Per germline, CDR1 WSHSY and CDR2 SAAADI. The CDR3 covers 16 residues. The CDR3 bases are TGTGCCAGCAGTGAGAGGCACGGGACAGATAATTCACCCCTCCACTTT. Translating it yields CASSERHGTDNSPLHF.

Only one count was recorded for this clonotype. The rearrangement links TRBV9 to TRBJ2-7; 10 bases are a match to TRBD1. Germline V CDR1 and CDR2: SGDLS, YYNGEE. V was clipped by 4 bases and J by 4 bases; unmatched bases: 8. The CDR3 is 15 residues long. CDR3 sequence: CASSRGTGVTYEQYF. The CDR3 DNA sequence: TGTGCCAGCAGCCGTGGGACAGGGGTAACGTACGAGCAGTACTTC.

This clonotype is a singleton in its sample. The V gene is TRBV10-3, the J gene TRBJ2-6; D tentatively fits TRBD1 or TRBD2 (5 bases each). There are 15 residues in the CDR3. CDR1 ENHRY and CDR2 SYGVKD come from the germline V gene. The V gene lost 11 bases and the J gene lost 2 bases, with 16 bases spanning the gap. This CDR3 reads CAHTGGGTGANVLTF. CDR3 coding DNA: TGTGCCCACACGGGTGGGGGTACTGGGGCCAACGTCCTGACTTTC.

This chain joins TRBV7-2 and TRBJ2-7; 12 bases are a match to TRBD2. The CDR3 length is 14 residues. Germline V gene sequence: CDR1 SGHTA, CDR2 FQGNSA. V lost 5 bases to trimming and J lost 6 bases; unmatched junction nucleotides: 5. The CDR3 loop is CASSPGLAGIEQYF. CDR3 DNA sequence: TGTGCCAGCAGCCCAGGACTAGCGGGAATCGAGCAGTACTTC.

The J gene is TRBJ1-2, the V gene TRBV20-1; 7 nucleotides line up with TRBD1. Germline V gene sequence: CDR1 DFQATT, CDR2 SNEGSKA (reference sequence). V gave up 2 bases and J gave up 5 bases; unmatched junction bases: 5. The CDR3 contains 13 residues. The CDR3 loop reads CSARWDSNYGYTF. The CDR3 region has the DNA TGCAGTGCTAGATGGGACAGTAATTATGGCTACACCTTC.

This clonotype has at least ten counts. The gene calls are TRBV7-7 and TRBJ2-1; D could derive from TRBD1 or TRBD2 (5 bases each). Germline loops: CDR1 SSHAT, CDR2 FNYEAQ (reference sequence). The CDR3 is 15 residues long. V was clipped by 1 base and J by 4 bases, with 11 bases between them. CDR3 in DNA: TGTGCCAGCAGCTTAGACGGGGCGGAGTACAATGAGCAGTTCTTC. It encodes CASSLDGAEYNEQFF.

This clonotype was detected only a few times. The J gene is TRBJ1-6, the V gene TRBV2; a possible D gene is TRBD1 (5 bases). CDR1 and CDR2 from the germline V gene are SNHLY and FYNNEI. The CDR3 extends over 14 amino acids. Trimming cost V 4 bases and J 13 bases, with 17 bases left between them. CDR3 coding DNA: TGTGCCAGCAGTGGGTTGGGGGTGCCCCCGCCCCTCCACTTT. Residues: CASSGLGVPPPLHF. Supplemented by reference TRBV2 and TRBJ1-6, the full variable domain reads EPEVTQTPSHQVTQMGQEVILRCVPISNHLYFYWYRQILGQKVEFLVSFYNNEISEKSEIFDDQFSVERPDGSNFTLKIRSTKLEDSAMYFCASSGLGVPPPLHFGNGTRLTVT.

There are many counts of this clonotype. The chain couples TRBV9 to TRBJ2-3, with a weak D call TRBD2 (6 bases). This CDR3 is built from 16 residues. CDR1 and CDR2 (germline): SGDLS, YYNGEE. The V end lost 3 bases, the J end lost 2 bases, and 16 bases lay between the germline ends. The CDR3 sequence is CASSAPGGWDTDTQYF. CDR3 bases: TGTGCCAGCAGCGCCCCTGGGGGGTGGGACACAGATACGCAGTATTTT.

This clonotype was seen repeatedly, ten times or more. CDR3 sequence: CASSQGERGNQPQHF. The DNA of the CDR3 is TGCGCCAGCAGCCAAGGGGAAAGGGGGAATCAGCCCCAGCATTTT. The chain recombines TRBV4-1 with TRBJ1-5; weak D call: TRBD1 (6 bases). The germline V gene has CDR1 MGHRA and CDR2 YSYEKL. The CDR3 length is 15 residues. V was trimmed by 1 base and J by 4 bases, leaving 11 bases between them.

V gene TRBV5-1 combines with J gene TRBJ1-4, with 7 nucleotides matching TRBD1. The trim removed 6 bases at V and 3 bases at J, leaving 8 bases unmatched. There are 15 residues in the CDR3. CDR1 SGHRS and CDR2 YFSETQ come from the germline V gene. The CDR3 nucleotides read TGCGCCAGCACCTCTTGGGGACAGCCTAATGAAAAACTGTTTTTT. It is translated as CASTSWGQPNEKLFF.

The genes are TRBV2 and TRBJ2-7; no definite D call. V dropped 3 bases and J dropped 0 bases, with 9 bases sitting between them. The CDR3 consists of 14 residues. CDR1 SNHLY and CDR2 FYNNEI come from the germline V gene. The DNA for the CDR3 is TGTGCCAGCAGTGACTGGCAGTCCTCCTACGAGCAGTACTTC. It codes for CASSDWQSSYEQYF.

This clonotype was recorded many times. The chain combines TRBV4-2 with TRBJ1-5; 9 bases match TRBD1. The CDR3 has 13 residues. V dropped 3 bases and J dropped 9; count of bases not matched to a gene: 3. Germline values: CDR1 LGHNA, CDR2 YNFKEQ. CDR3 coding DNA: TGTGCCAGCAGCCAGGGGACAGGGTGGCCCCAGCATTTT. The encoded protein is CASSQGTGWPQHF.

The chain carries TRBV11-2 and TRBJ2-3; 7 bases map to TRBD2. CDR3 length: 17 residues. V lost 5 bases and J lost 3; bases outside the gene matches: 14. Germline assignment: CDR1 SGHAT and CDR2 FQNNGV. The CDR3 DNA reads as TGTGCCAGCAGCCCATTCCTATGGACTAGTGGGACAGATACGCAGTATTTT. Translation: CASSPFLWTSGTDTQYF.

The V call is TRBV9, the J call TRBJ1-1, with a tentative D call TRBD1 (5 bases). Between the trimmed V and J ends, which lost 0 bases and 1 base, there was a span of 7 bases. This CDR3 contains 14 residues. Germline CDR1 and CDR2: SGDLS and YYNGEE. The CDR3 is CASSVVTANTEAFF. The DNA for the CDR3 is TGTGCCAGCAGCGTAGTGACAGCGAACACTGAAGCTTTCTTT.

The V and J genes are TRBV19 and TRBJ1-2, with D possibly being TRBD1 (5 bases). V was trimmed by 3 bases and J by 7 bases, leaving 12 bases between them. The germline gives CDR1 LNHDA, CDR2 SQIVND (reference sequence). This CDR3 has 13 amino acids. CDR3 loop: CASSMGPLVGYTF. For the CDR3, the DNA is TGTGCCAGTAGTATGGGACCCCTCGTTGGCTACACCTTC.

J is TRBJ2-5 and V is TRBV7-8, with D tentatively TRBD1 (5 bases). Judging by the DNA end, TRBJ2-7 fits better; the J call may be wrong. The CDR3 is 16 residues long. The germline CDR1 and CDR2 sequences are SGHVS and FQNEAQ. CDR3 sequence: CASSLSGRVSYYEQYF. The DNA of the CDR3 is TGTGCCAGCAGTTTATCGGGCAGGGTTTCCTACTACGAGCAGTACTTC.

The J gene is TRBJ2-5, the V gene TRBV5-1, with D maybe TRBD2 (6 bases). The germline V gene has CDR1 SGHRS and CDR2 YFSETQ. Between the trimmed V and J ends, which lost 0 bases and 1 base, there was a span of 10 bases. The CDR3 contains 15 residues. The CDR3 DNA follows: TGCGCCAGCAGCTTGGGGACTACCACCCAAGAGACCCAGTACTTC. This translates into CASSLGTTTQETQYF.